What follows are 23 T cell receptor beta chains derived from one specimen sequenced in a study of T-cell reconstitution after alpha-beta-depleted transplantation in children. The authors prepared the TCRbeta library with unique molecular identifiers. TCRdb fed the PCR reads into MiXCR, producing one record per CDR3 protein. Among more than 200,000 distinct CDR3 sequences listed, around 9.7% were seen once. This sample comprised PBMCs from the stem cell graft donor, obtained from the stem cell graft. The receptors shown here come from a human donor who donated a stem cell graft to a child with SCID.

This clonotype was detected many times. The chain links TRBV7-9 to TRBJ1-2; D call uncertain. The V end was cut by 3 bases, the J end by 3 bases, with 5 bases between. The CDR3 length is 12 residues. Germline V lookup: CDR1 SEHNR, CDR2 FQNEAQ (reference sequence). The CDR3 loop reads CASSLDYYGYTF. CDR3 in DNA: TGTGCCAGCAGCTTGGACTACTATGGCTACACCTTC.

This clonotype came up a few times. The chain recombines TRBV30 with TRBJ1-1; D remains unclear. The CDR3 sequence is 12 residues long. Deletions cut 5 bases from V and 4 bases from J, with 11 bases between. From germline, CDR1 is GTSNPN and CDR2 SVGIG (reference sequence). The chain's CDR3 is CAWSTGGTEAFF. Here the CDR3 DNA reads TGTGCCTGGTCTACTGGAGGCACTGAAGCTTTCTTT.

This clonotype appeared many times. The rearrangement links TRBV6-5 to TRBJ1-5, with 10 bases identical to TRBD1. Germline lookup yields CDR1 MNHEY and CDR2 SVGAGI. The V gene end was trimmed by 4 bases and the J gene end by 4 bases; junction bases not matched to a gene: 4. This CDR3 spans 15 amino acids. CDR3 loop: CASSSGTGVNQPQHF. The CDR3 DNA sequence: TGTGCCAGCAGTTCCGGGACAGGGGTAAATCAGCCCCAGCATTTT.

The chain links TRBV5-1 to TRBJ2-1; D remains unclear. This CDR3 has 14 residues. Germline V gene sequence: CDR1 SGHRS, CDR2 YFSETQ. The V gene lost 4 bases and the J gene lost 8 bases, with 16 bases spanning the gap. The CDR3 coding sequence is TGCGCCAGCAGCCCCGGCCCTGGAGCTGATGAGCAGTTCTTC. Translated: CASSPGPGADEQFF.

CDR3 coding DNA: TGCAGTGCTAGGACAGGAATCTATGGCTACACCTTC. Protein sequence: CSARTGIYGYTF. The chain uses TRBV20-1 and TRBJ1-2; TRBD1 might be the D (6 bases). Germline CDR1 and CDR2: DFQATT and SNEGSKA (reference sequence). Trimming took 3 bases from V and 4 from J, leaving 9 bases between them. The CDR3 has 12 amino acids.

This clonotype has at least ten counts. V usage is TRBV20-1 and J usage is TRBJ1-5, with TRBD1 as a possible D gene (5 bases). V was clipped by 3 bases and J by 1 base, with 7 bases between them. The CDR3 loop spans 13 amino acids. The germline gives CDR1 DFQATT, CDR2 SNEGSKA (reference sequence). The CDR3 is CSASRDSNQPQHF. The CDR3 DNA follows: TGCAGTGCTAGCCGGGACAGCAATCAGCCCCAGCATTTT.

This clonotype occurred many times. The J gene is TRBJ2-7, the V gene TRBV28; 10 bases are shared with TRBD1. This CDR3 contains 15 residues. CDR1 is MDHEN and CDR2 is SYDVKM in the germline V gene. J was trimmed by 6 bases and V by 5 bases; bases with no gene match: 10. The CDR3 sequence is CASSPPETGGFEQYF. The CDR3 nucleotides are TGTGCCAGCAGTCCCCCCGAGACAGGGGGCTTCGAGCAGTACTTC. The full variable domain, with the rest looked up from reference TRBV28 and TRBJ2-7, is DVKVTQSSRYLVKRTGEKVFLECVQDMDHENMFWYRQDPGLGLRLIYFSYDVKMKEKGDIPEGYSVSREKKERFSLILESASTNQTSMYLCASSPPETGGFEQYFGPGTRLTVT.

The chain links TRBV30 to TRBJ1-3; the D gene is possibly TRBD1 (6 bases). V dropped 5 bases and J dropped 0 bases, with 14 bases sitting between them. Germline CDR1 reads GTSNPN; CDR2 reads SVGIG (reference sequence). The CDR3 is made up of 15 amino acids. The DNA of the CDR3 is TGTGCCTGGGAGGACAGTTCACGCTCTGGAAACACCATATATTTT. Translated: CAWEDSSRSGNTIYF.

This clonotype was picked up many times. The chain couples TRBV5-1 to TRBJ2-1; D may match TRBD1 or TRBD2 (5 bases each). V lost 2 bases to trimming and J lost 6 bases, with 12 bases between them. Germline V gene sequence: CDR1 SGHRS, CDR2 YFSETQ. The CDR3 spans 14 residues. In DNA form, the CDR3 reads TGCGCCAGCAGCTTCGGGGACCCGGGCAATGAGCAGTTCTTC. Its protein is CASSFGDPGNEQFF.

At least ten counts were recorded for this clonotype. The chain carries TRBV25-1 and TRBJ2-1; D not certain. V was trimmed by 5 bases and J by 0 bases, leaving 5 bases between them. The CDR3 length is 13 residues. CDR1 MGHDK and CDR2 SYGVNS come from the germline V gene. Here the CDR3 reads CASSIASYNEQFF. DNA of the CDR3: TGTGCCAGCAGTATAGCCTCCTACAATGAGCAGTTCTTC.

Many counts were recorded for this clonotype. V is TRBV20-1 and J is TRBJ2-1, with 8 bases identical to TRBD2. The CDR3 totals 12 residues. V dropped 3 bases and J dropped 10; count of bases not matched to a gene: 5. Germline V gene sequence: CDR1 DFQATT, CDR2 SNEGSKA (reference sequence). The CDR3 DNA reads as TGCAGTGCTAGCGGGGGGGCAAACGAGCAGTTCTTC. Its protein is CSASGGANEQFF.

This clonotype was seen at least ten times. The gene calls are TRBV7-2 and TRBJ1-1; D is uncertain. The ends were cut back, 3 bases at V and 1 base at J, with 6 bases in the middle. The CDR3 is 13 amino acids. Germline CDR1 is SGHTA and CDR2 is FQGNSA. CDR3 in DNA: TGTGCCAGCAGCTTTAACAGGAACACTGAAGCTTTCTTT. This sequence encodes CASSFNRNTEAFF.

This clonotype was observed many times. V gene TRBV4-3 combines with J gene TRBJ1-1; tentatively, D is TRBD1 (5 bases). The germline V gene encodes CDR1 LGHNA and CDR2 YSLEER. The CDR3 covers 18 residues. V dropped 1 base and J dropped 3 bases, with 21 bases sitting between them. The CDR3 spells CASSQVIPGGLGDTEAFF. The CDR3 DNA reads TGCGCCAGCAGCCAAGTAATCCCGGGGGGTTTAGGGGACACTGAAGCTTTCTTT.

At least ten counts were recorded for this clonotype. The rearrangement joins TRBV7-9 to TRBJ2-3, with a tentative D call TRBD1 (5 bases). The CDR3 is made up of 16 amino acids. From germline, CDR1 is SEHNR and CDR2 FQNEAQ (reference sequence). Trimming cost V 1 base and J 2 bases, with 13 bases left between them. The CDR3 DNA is TGTGCCAGCAGCTTAGGACAGTCAATCCTCACAGATACGCAGTATTTT. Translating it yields CASSLGQSILTDTQYF.

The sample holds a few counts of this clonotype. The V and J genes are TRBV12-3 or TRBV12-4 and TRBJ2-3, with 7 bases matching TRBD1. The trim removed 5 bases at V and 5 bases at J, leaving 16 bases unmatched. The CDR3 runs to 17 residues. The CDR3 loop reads CASSPNPGQSTVDTQYF. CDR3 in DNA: TGTGCCAGCAGTCCGAATCCGGGACAGTCAACTGTAGATACGCAGTATTTT.

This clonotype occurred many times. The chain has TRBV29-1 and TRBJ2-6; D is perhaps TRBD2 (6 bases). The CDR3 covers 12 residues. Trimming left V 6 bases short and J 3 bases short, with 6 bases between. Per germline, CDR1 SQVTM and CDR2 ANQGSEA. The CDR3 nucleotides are TGCAGCGTGGGGGGTGGGGCCAACGTCCTGACTTTC. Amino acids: CSVGGGANVLTF.

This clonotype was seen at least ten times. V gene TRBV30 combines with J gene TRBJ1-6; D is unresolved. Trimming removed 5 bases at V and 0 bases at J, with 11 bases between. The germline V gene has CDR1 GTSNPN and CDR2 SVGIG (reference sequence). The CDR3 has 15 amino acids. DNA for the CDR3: TGTGCCTGGCAAGGTGGGCTCTCCTATAATTCACCCCTCCACTTT. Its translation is CAWQGGLSYNSPLHF.

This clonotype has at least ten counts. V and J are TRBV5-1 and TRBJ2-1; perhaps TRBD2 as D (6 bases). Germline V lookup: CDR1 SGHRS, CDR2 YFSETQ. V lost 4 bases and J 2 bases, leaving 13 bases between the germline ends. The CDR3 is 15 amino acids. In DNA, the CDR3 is TGCGCCAGCAGCGATTTGGGAGGCACCTACAATGAGCAGTTCTTC. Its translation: CASSDLGGTYNEQFF.

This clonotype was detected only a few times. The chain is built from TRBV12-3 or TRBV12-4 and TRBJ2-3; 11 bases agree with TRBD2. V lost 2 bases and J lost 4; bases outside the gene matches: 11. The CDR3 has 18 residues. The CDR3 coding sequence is TGTGCCAGCAGTTTATTAGCGGGGGGGGCCCCTGTGGCAGATACGCAGTATTTT. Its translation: CASSLLAGGAPVADTQYF.

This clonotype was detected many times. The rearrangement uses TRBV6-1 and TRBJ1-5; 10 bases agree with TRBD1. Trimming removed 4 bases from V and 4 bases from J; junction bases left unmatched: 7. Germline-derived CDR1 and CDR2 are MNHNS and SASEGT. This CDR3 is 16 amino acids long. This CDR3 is CASSASPGQGNQPQHF. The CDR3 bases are TGTGCCAGCAGTGCCAGTCCGGGACAGGGGAATCAGCCCCAGCATTTT.

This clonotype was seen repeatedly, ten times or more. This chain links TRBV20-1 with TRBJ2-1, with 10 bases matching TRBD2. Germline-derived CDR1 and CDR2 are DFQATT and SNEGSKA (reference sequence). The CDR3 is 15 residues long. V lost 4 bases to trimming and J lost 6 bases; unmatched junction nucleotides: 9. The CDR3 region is CSAKPLAGDLNEQFF. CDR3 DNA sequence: TGCAGTGCTAAGCCCCTAGCGGGGGACCTCAATGAGCAGTTCTTC.

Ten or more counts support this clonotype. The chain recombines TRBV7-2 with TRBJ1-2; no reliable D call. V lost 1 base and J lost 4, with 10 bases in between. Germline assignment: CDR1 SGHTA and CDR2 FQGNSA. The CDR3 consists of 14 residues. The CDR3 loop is CASSLVGSLYGYTF. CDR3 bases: TGTGCCAGCAGCTTAGTCGGCAGCCTCTATGGCTACACCTTC.

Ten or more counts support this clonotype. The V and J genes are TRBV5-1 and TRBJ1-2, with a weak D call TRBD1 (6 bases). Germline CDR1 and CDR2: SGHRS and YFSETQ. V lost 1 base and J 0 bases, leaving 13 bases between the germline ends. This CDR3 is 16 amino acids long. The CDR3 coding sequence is TGCGCCAGCAGCTTGACAGGGAAGGTGGCTAACTATGGCTACACCTTC. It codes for CASSLTGKVANYGYTF.